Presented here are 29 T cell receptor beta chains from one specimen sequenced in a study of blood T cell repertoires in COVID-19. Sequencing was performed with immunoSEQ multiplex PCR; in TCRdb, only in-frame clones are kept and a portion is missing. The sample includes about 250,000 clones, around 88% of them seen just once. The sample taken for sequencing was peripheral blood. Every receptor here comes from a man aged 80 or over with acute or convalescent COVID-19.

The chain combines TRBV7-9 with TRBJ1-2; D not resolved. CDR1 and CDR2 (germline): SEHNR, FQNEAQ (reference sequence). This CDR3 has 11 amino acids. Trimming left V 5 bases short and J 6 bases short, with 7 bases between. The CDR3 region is CASSARDGYTF. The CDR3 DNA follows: TGTGCCAGCAGCGCTAGAGATGGCTACACCTTC.

Written as DNA, the CDR3 is TGTGCCAGCAGTCAATGGACAGGGGCGATGAGTACTGAAGCTTTCTTT. The encoded protein is CASSQWTGAMSTEAFF. V is TRBV27 and J is TRBJ1-1, with 9 bases identical to TRBD1. The V gene end was trimmed by 5 bases and the J gene end by 5 bases; junction bases not matched to a gene: 12. The CDR3 spans 16 residues. The germline V gene encodes CDR1 MNHEY and CDR2 SMNVEV (reference sequence).

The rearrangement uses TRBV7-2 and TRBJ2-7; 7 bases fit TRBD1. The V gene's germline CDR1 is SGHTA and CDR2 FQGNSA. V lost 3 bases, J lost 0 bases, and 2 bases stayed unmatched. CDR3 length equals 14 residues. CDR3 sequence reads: CASSFRDSSYEQYF. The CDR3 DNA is TGTGCCAGCAGCTTCCGGGACAGCTCCTACGAGCAGTACTTC.

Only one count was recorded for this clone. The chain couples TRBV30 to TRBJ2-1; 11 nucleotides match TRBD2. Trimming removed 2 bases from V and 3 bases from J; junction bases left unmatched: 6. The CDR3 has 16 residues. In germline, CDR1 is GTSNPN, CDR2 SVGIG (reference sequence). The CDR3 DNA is TGTGCCTGGAGTAAATGGGGACTAGCGGTCTACAATGAGCAGTTCTTC. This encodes CAWSKWGLAVYNEQFF. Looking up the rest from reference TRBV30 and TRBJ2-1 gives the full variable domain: SQTIHQWPATLVQPVGSPLSLECTVEGTSNPNLYWYRQAAGRGLQLLFYSVGIGQISSEVPQNLSASRPQDRQFILSSKKLLLSDSGFYLCAWSKWGLAVYNEQFFGPGTRLTVL.

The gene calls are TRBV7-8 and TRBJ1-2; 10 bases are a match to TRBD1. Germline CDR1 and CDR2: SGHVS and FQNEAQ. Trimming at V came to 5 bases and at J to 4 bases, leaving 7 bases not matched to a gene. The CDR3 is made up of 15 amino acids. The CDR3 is CASSPRQGAPYGYTF. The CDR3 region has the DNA TGTGCCAGCAGCCCACGACAGGGGGCTCCCTATGGCTACACCTTC.

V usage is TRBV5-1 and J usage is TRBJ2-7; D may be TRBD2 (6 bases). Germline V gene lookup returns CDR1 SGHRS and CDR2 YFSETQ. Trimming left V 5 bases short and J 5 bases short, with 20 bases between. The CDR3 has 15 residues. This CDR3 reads CASREGTVRLHEQYF. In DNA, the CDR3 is TGCGCCAGCAGGGAGGGGACGGTTCGTCTCCACGAGCAGTACTTC. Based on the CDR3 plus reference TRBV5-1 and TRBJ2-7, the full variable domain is KAGVTQTPRYLIKTRGQQVTLSCSPISGHRSVSWYQQTPGQGLQFLFEYFSETQRNKGNFPGRFSGRQFSNSRSEMNVSTLELGDSALYLCASREGTVRLHEQYFGPGTRLTVT.

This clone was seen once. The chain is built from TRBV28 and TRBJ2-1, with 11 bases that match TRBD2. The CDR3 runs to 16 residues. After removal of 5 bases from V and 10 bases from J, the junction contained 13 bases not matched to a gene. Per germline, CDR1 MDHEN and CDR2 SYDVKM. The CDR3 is CASSPSLTSGVNEQFF. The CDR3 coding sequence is TGTGCCAGCAGTCCATCCCTGACTAGCGGGGTTAACGAGCAGTTCTTC.

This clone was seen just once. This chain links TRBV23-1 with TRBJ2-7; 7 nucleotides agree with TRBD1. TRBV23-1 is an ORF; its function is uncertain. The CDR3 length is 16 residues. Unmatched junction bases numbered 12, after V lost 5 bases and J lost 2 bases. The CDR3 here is CASSFRQGEVAYEQYF. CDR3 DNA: TGCGCCAGCAGTTTCCGACAGGGTGAAGTGGCCTACGAGCAGTACTTC.

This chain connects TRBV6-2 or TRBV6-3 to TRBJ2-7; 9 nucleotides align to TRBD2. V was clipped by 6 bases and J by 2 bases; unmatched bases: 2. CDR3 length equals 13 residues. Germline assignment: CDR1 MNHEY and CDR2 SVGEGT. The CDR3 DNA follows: TGTGCCAGCAGCCTAGCGGGAACCTACGAGCAGTACTTC. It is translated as CASSLAGTYEQYF.

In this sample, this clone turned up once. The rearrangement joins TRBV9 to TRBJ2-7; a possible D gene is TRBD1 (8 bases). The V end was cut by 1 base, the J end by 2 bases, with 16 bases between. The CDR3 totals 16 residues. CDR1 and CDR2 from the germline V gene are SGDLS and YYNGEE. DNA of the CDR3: TGTGCCAGCAGCGTAAGTCTACAGGGGGGGGCCTACGAGCAGTACTTC. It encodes CASSVSLQGGAYEQYF. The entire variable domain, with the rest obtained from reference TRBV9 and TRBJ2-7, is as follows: DSGVTQTPKHLITATGQRVTLRCSPRSGDLSVYWYQQSLDQGLQFLIQYYNGEERAKGNILERFSAQQFPDLHSELNLSSLELGDSALYFCASSVSLQGGAYEQYFGPGTRLTVT.

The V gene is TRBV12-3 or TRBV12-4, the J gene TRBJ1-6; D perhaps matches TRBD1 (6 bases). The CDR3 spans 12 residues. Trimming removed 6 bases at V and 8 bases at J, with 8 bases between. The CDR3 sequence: CASRNRDSPLHF. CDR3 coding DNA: TGTGCCAGCAGAAACAGGGATTCACCCCTCCACTTT.

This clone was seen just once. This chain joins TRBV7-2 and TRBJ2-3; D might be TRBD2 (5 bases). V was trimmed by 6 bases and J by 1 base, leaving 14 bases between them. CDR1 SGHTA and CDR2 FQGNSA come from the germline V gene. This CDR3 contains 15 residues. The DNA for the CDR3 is TGTGCCAGCAGGAAAACGGGTAGCGGCACAGATACGCAGTATTTT. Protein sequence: CASRKTGSGTDTQYF.

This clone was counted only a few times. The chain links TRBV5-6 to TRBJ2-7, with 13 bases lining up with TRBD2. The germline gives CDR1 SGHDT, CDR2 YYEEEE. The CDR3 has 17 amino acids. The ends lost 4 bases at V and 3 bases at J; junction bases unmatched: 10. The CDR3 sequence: CASSHRRTSGGGYEQYF. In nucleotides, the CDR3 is TGTGCCAGCAGCCACCGACGGACTAGCGGGGGAGGCTACGAGCAGTACTTC.

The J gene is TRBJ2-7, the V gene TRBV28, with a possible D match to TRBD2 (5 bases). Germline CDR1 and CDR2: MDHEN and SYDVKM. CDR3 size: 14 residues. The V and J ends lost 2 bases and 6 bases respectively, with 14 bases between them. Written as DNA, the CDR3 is TGTGCCAGCAGTTTACACGTACTAGTGGGCGAGCAGTACTTC. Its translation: CASSLHVLVGEQYF.

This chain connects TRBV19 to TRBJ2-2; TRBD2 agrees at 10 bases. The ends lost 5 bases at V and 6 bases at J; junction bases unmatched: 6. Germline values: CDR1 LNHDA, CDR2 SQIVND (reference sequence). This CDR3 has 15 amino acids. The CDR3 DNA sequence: TGTGCCAGTAGTTCCCAGCGGGAGGGGGCCGGGGAGCTGTTTTTT. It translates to CASSSQREGAGELFF.

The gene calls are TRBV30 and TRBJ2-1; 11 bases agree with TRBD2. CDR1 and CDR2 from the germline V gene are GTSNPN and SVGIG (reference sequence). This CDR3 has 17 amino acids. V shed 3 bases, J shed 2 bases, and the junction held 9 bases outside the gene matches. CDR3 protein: CAWRDPAGLAAYNEQFF. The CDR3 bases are TGTGCCTGGAGGGACCCGGCGGGACTAGCGGCCTACAATGAGCAGTTCTTC.

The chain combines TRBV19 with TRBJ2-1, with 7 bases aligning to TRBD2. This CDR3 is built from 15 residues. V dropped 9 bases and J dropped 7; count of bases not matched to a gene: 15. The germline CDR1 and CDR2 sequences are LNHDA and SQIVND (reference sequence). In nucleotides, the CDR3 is TGTGCCAGCAAACCGGGTGGGAGGGTTAGGAATGAGCAGTTCTTC. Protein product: CASKPGGRVRNEQFF.

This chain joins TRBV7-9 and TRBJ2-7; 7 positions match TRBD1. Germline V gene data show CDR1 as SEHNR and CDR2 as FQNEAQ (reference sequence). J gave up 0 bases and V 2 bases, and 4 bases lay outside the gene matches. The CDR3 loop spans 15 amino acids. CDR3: CASSLFGTASYEQYF. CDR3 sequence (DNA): TGTGCCAGCAGCTTATTTGGGACAGCCTCCTACGAGCAGTACTTC.

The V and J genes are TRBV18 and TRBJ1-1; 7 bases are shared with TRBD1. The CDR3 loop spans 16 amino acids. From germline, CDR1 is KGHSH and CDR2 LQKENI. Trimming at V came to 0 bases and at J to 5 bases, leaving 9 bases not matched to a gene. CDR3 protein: CASSPPAGGGGTEAFF. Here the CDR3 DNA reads TGTGCCAGCTCACCACCCGCAGGAGGGGGCGGGACTGAAGCTTTCTTT.

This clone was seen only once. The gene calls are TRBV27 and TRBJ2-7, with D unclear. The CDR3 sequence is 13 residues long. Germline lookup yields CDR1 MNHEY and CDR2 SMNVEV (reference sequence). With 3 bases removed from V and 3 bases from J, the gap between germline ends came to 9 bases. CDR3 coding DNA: TGTGCCAGCAGTTTCTACGGCGGCTACGAGCAGTACTTC. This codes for CASSFYGGYEQYF.

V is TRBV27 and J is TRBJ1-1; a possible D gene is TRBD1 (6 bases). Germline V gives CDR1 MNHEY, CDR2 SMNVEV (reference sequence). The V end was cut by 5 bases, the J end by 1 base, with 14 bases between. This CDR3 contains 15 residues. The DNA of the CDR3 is TGTGCCAGCAGTCCGTCGGGACAAGGGAACACTGAAGCTTTCTTT. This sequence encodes CASSPSGQGNTEAFF.

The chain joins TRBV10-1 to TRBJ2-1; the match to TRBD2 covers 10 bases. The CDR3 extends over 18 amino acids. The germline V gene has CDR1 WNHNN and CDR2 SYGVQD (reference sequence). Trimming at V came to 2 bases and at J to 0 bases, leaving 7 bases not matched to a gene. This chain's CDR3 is CASSERAGGSSSYNEQFF. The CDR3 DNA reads TGCGCCAGCAGTGAGAGAGCGGGAGGGTCGAGCTCCTACAATGAGCAGTTCTTC.

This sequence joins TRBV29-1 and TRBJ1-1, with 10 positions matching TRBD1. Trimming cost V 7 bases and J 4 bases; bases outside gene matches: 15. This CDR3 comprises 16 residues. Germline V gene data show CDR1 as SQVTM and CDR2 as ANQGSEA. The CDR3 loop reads CSAWTGGSWMATEAFF. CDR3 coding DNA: TGCAGCGCCTGGACAGGGGGTTCATGGATGGCCACTGAAGCTTTCTTT. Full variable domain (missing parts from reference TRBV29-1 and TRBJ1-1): SAVISQKPSRDICQRGTSLTIQCQVDSQVTMMFWYRQQPGQSLTLIATANQGSEATYESGFVIDKFPISRPNLTFSTLTVSNMSPEDSSIYLCSAWTGGSWMATEAFFGQGTRLTVV.

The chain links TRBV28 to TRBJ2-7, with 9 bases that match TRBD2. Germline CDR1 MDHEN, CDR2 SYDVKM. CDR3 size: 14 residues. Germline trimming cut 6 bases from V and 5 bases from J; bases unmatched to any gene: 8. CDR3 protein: CASRPGLASHEQYF. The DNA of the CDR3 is TGTGCCAGCAGGCCGGGACTAGCTTCCCACGAGCAGTACTTC. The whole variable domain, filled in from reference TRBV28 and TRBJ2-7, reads DVKVTQSSRYLVKRTGEKVFLECVQDMDHENMFWYRQDPGLGLRLIYFSYDVKMKEKGDIPEGYSVSREKKERFSLILESASTNQTSMYLCASRPGLASHEQYFGPGTRLTVT.

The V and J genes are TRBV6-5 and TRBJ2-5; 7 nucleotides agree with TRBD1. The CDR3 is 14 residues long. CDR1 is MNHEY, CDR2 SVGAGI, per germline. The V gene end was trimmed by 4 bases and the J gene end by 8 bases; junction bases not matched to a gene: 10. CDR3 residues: CASSFGQVRGTQYF. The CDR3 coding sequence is TGTGCCAGCAGTTTCGGACAGGTCAGGGGTACCCAGTACTTC.

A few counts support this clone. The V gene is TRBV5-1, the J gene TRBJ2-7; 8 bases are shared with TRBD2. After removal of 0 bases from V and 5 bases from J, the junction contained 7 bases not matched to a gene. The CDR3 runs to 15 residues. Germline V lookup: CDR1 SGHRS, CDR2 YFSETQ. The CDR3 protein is CASSLGGRILDEQYF. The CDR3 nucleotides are TGCGCCAGCAGCTTGGGCGGGAGGATCCTGGACGAGCAGTACTTC.

CDR3 sequence (DNA): TGTGCCAGCAGTCCGATCGACAGCTACGAGCAGTACTTC. It specifies CASSPIDSYEQYF. This chain uses TRBV28 with TRBJ2-7; D perhaps matches TRBD1 (5 bases). Germline V lookup: CDR1 MDHEN, CDR2 SYDVKM. Between the trimmed V and J ends, which lost 5 bases and 3 bases, there was a span of 11 bases. CDR3 length: 13 residues. Supplemented by reference TRBV28 and TRBJ2-7, the full variable domain reads DVKVTQSSRYLVKRTGEKVFLECVQDMDHENMFWYRQDPGLGLRLIYFSYDVKMKEKGDIPEGYSVSREKKERFSLILESASTNQTSMYLCASSPIDSYEQYFGPGTRLTVT.

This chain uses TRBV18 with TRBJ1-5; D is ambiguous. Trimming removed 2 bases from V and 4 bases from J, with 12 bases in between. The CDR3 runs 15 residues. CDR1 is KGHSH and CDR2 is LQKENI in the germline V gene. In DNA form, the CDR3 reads TGTGCCAGCTCACCAGAATCGAGGACTAATCAGCCCCAGCATTTT. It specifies CASSPESRTNQPQHF.

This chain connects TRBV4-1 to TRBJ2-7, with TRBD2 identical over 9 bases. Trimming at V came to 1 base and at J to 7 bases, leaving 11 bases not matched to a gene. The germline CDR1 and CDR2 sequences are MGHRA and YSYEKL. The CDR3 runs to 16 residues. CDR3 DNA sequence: TGCGCCAGCAGCCAAGTGTTGTCTAGCGGGAATGGGGAGCAGTACTTC. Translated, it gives CASSQVLSSGNGEQYF.